This T cell receptor beta chain was sequenced during a study of identical twins. The CDR3 consists of 14 residues. V lost 2 bases, J lost 2 bases, and 10 bases lay in between. CDR1 is SGHDT and CDR2 is YYEEEE in the germline V gene. Concerning this clonotype: Its specificity is not known.

Unique molecular identifiers were present on the cDNA, which also gained a universal primer site by template switching. One entry per CDR3 protein results from TCRdb running MiXCR on the 5' RACE reads. The sample lists some 660,000 distinct CDR3 sequences; roughly 8% were seen once. Study observations and caveats: Fewer insertions characterized abundant cord blood beta clonotypes, whereas memory repertoires showed none. Beta out-of-frame sequences showed weaker excess twin sharing.

These same data were also listed under a study on yellow fever vaccine responses in identical twins.

The receptor was derived from a woman younger than 35 in good health. Specimen: PBMCs. The chain is built from TRBV5-6 and TRBJ2-5; D is perhaps TRBD2 (5 bases). CDR3 in amino acids: CASSLIRGQETQYF. CDR3 nucleotide sequence: TGTGCCAGCAGCTTAATTCGGGGACAAGAGACCCAGTACTTC.